The entry below gives a single T cell receptor beta chain sequence along with its context. Antigen specificity is unknown. The PCR employed 60 Vbeta primers together with 13 Jbeta primers. TCRdb keeps only in-frame clones here, not all; method: immunoSEQ multiplex PCR. The table has approximately 76,000 clones, 65% to 85% seen once. These data come from a study of cytomegalovirus exposure and HLA in healthy donors. CDR3 length: 15 residues. Per the germline V gene, CDR1 is SEHNR and CDR2 is FQNEAQ (reference sequence). Between the trimmed V and J ends, which lost 4 bases and 5 bases, there was a span of 15 bases. Findings and caveats of the study: TCR beta chain V- and J-gene trimming was linked, in a later analysis, to a missense variant in DCLRE1C.

V and J are TRBV7-9 and TRBJ1-5, with D unresolved. Sample: PBMCs. This clonotype was obtained from a woman aged 40 to 49 in good health and CMV-seropositive. This chain's CDR3 is CASSYIGRDDQPQHF. The DNA for the CDR3 is TGTGCCAGCAGCTACATCGGACGGGATGATCAGCCCCAGCATTTT. Full variable domain (outside the CDR3, taken from reference TRBV7-9 and TRBJ1-5): DTGVSQNPRHKITKRGQNVTFRCDPISEHNRLYWYRQTLGQGPEFLTYFQNEAQLEKSRLLSDRFSAERPKGSFSTLEIQRTEQGDSAMYLCASSYIGRDDQPQHFGDGTRLSIL.